The 18 T cell receptor beta chains listed next were all sequenced from one sample in a study of CD8+CD57+ T cells in acquired aplastic anemia. For CDR3 and TCR beta VDJ profiling, genomic DNA was the template used. TCRdb independently ran MiXCR on the reads; one entry per CDR3 protein. The sample includes tens of thousands of distinct CDR3 sequences, around 82% of them seen just once. The sample comprised sorted CD4+, CD8+, or CD8+CD57+ T cells (not recorded which) from PBMCs. These receptors were obtained from a human donor in good health, serving as a control.

There are a few counts of this clonotype. The chain couples TRBV10-3 to TRBJ1-3; the match to TRBD1 covers 12 bases. V lost 3 bases and J lost 3; bases outside the gene matches: 9. CDR3 length equals 18 residues. Germline-derived CDR1 and CDR2 are ENHRY and SYGVKD. CDR3 sequence reads: CAISDSARDRGHGNTIYF. The CDR3, as DNA: TGTGCCATCAGTGACAGCGCCCGGGACAGGGGGCATGGAAACACCATATATTTT.

V and J are TRBV19 and TRBJ1-1; TRBD1 might be the D (6 bases). CDR1 is LNHDA, CDR2 SQIVND, per germline (reference sequence). The CDR3 contains 12 residues. Trimming pared 5 bases from V and 7 bases from J, leaving 11 bases between. Here the CDR3 DNA reads TGTGCCAGTAGTTTCCGACAGGTTGAAGCTTTCTTT. Translated: CASSFRQVEAFF. Based on the CDR3 plus reference TRBV19 and TRBJ1-1, the full variable domain is DGGITQSPKYLFRKEGQNVTLSCEQNLNHDAMYWYRQDPGQGLRLIYYSQIVNDFQKGDIAEGYSVSREKKESFPLTVTSAQKNPTAFYLCASSFRQVEAFFGQGTRLTVV.

The chain combines TRBV24-1 with TRBJ2-1, with unresolved D. The CDR3 consists of 12 residues. Trimming removed 3 bases from V and 5 bases from J, with 4 bases in between. Germline values: CDR1 KGHDR, CDR2 SFDVKD. CDR3 amino acids: CATSDGDNEQFF. As DNA, the CDR3 is TGTGCCACCAGTGATGGGGACAATGAGCAGTTCTTC.

This chain connects TRBV15 to TRBJ1-1, with 7 bases lining up with TRBD1. This CDR3 comprises 17 residues. Trimming removed 4 bases from V and 6 bases from J; junction bases left unmatched: 17. Germline-derived CDR1 and CDR2 are LNHNV and YYDKDF (reference sequence). CDR3 protein: CATSKRGQPPFEAEAFF. The CDR3 nucleotides are TGTGCCACCAGCAAGCGGGGACAGCCTCCGTTTGAGGCTGAAGCTTTCTTT. Full variable domain (remainder filled in from reference TRBV15 and TRBJ1-1): DAMVIQNPRYQVTQFGKPVTLSCSQTLNHNVMYWYQQKSSQAPKLLFHYYDKDFNNEADTPDNFQSRRPNTSFCFLDIRSPGLGDTAMYLCATSKRGQPPFEAEAFFGQGTRLTVV.

V usage is TRBV7-2 and J usage is TRBJ2-7, with a weak D call TRBD1 (6 bases). Germline V gene data show CDR1 as SGHTA and CDR2 as FQGNSA. Trimming shortened V by 1 base and J by 5 bases, and 12 bases separated the two germline ends. The CDR3 has 14 amino acids. CDR3 loop: CASSLVLGADEQYF. The CDR3 DNA reads TGTGCCAGCAGCTTAGTGCTGGGGGCCGACGAGCAGTACTTC. The variable domain in full, with the rest retrieved from reference TRBV7-2 and TRBJ2-7, is GAGVSQSPSNKVTEKGKDVELRCDPISGHTALYWYRQSLGQGLEFLIYFQGNSAPDKSGLPSDRFSAERTGGSVSTLTIQRTQQEDSAVYLCASSLVLGADEQYFGPGTRLTVT.

The chain recombines TRBV2 with TRBJ1-4; a weak D match, TRBD1 (5 bases). Looked up from germline, CDR1 is SNHLY and CDR2 is FYNNEI. This CDR3 spans 13 amino acids. V gave up 6 bases and J gave up 8 bases, with 13 bases separating them. The CDR3 loop is CASRGDGKEKLFF. As DNA, the CDR3 is TGTGCCAGCAGGGGGGACGGGAAAGAAAAACTGTTTTTT.

V and J are TRBV15 and TRBJ2-2; 9 nucleotides align to TRBD1. The length of the CDR3 is 16 residues. Looked up from germline, CDR1 is LNHNV and CDR2 is YYDKDF (reference sequence). With V trimmed by 9 bases and J by 5 bases, 13 bases remained unmatched. The CDR3 spells CATKNGQGWETGELFF. Here the CDR3 DNA reads TGTGCCACAAAGAACGGACAGGGGTGGGAAACCGGGGAGCTGTTTTTT.

Relative to its sample, this clonotype is medium-sized. The rearrangement links TRBV12-3 or TRBV12-4 to TRBJ2-7, with D perhaps TRBD2 (5 bases). This CDR3 is built from 12 residues. The V end lost 3 bases, the J end lost 4 bases, and 7 bases lay between the germline ends. The CDR3: CASSFGGYEQYF. For the CDR3, the DNA is TGTGCCAGCAGTTTTGGAGGATACGAGCAGTACTTC.

The V gene is TRBV19, the J gene TRBJ1-1; weak D call: TRBD1 (5 bases). CDR3 size: 15 residues. The V gene's germline CDR1 is LNHDA and CDR2 SQIVND (reference sequence). Deletions cut 5 bases from V and 3 bases from J, with 16 bases between. CDR3 residues: CASSHGGRRDTEAFF. CDR3 sequence (DNA): TGTGCCAGTAGTCACGGGGGTCGGAGGGACACTGAAGCTTTCTTT.

The chain links TRBV2 to TRBJ2-5, with D unclear. Per the germline V gene, CDR1 is SNHLY and CDR2 is FYNNEI. Trimming shortened V by 6 bases and J by 5 bases, and 16 bases separated the two germline ends. There are 14 residues in the CDR3. The CDR3 bases are TGTGCCAGCAGCCCCCTCACGAGAGTGGAGACCCAGTACTTC. This codes for CASSPLTRVETQYF.

The V gene is TRBV24-1, the J gene TRBJ2-2, with 9 bases fitting TRBD1. Germline assignment: CDR1 KGHDR and CDR2 SFDVKD. This CDR3 has 14 residues. J was trimmed by 6 bases and V by 5 bases; bases with no gene match: 3. The CDR3 here is CATSGQGVPGELFF. Here the CDR3 DNA reads TGTGCCACCAGTGGACAGGGGGTTCCCGGGGAGCTGTTTTTT.

This clonotype has ten or more counts. J is TRBJ2-7 and V is TRBV15; 10 nucleotides align to TRBD1. From germline, CDR1 is LNHNV and CDR2 YYDKDF (reference sequence). The CDR3 is 15 amino acids. The junction had 0 bases not matched to a gene; V was cut back by 1 base and J by 0 bases. The CDR3 here is CATSRGTGGSYEQYF. The CDR3 DNA reads TGTGCCACCAGCAGAGGGACAGGGGGCTCCTACGAGCAGTACTTC.

This clonotype was counted between two and nine times. The chain employs TRBV2 and TRBJ2-7; D gene ambiguous. V lost 5 bases, J lost 1 base, and 12 bases lay in between. This CDR3 has 14 residues. Germline loops: CDR1 SNHLY, CDR2 FYNNEI. This CDR3 is CASSNQYPSYEQYF. CDR3 nucleotides: TGTGCCAGCAGTAACCAGTACCCGTCCTACGAGCAGTACTTC.

In this sample, this clonotype turned up a few times. The V call is TRBV19, the J call TRBJ2-1, with 9 bases fitting TRBD2. Germline CDR1 reads LNHDA; CDR2 reads SQIVND (reference sequence). The CDR3 is 14 amino acids. The V gene end was trimmed by 3 bases and the J gene end by 3 bases; junction bases not matched to a gene: 0. In nucleotides, the CDR3 is TGTGCCAGTAGTATGACTAGCGGCTACAATGAGCAGTTCTTC. Translating it yields CASSMTSGYNEQFF.

The rearrangement links TRBV7-3 to TRBJ2-1; 7 nucleotides line up with TRBD2. J lost 4 bases, V lost 5 bases, and 8 bases had no gene match. Germline V CDR1 and CDR2: SGHTA, FQGTGA. This CDR3 spans 15 amino acids. Here the CDR3 reads CASSPTWRGYNEQFF. CDR3 nucleotide sequence: TGTGCCAGCAGCCCTACTTGGCGGGGGTACAATGAGCAGTTCTTC.

The sample holds a few counts of this clonotype. The J gene is TRBJ1-2, the V gene TRBV9; 9 nucleotides match TRBD1. The CDR3 runs 15 residues. The V gene's germline CDR1 is SGDLS and CDR2 YYNGEE. V was clipped by 3 bases and J by 7 bases; unmatched bases: 10. CDR3 residues: CASSGPGQGNSGYTF. In DNA form, the CDR3 reads TGTGCCAGCAGCGGACCGGGACAGGGAAATAGTGGCTACACCTTC.

The chain links TRBV24-1 to TRBJ2-1; 16 bases line up with TRBD2. The trim removed 3 bases at V and 9 bases at J, leaving 4 bases unmatched. The CDR3 has 16 amino acids. Germline lookup yields CDR1 KGHDR and CDR2 SFDVKD. CDR3 sequence reads: CATSDPGTSGGGEQFF. The CDR3 coding sequence is TGTGCCACCAGTGATCCCGGGACTAGCGGGGGGGGTGAGCAGTTCTTC.

Worth noting for this clonotype: A read error may be the cause here, since a much bigger clone is one base away. The genes are TRBV15 and TRBJ1-4, with D possibly being TRBD1 (5 bases). This CDR3 is 15 amino acids long. Looked up from germline, CDR1 is LNHNV and CDR2 is YYDKDF (reference sequence). DNA of the CDR3: TGTGCCAGCAGCAGAGAGGGGCAGAAAAATGAAAAACTGTTTTTT. Translated: CASSREGQKNEKLFF.